These 8 T cell receptor beta chains were all obtained from the same sample, sequenced in a study of cytomegalovirus exposure and HLA in healthy donors. The PCR was carried out with 60 Vbeta primers and 13 Jbeta primers. Measured with immunoSEQ multiplex PCR; TCRdb has only the in-frame clones, and not every one. The table shows 60,000 to 70,000 clones, with more than 75% occurring only once. Material for sequencing was PBMCs. The receptors come from a man younger than 35 in good health and CMV-seropositive.

The chain joins TRBV29-1 to TRBJ2-5; D remains unclear. CDR3 length equals 12 residues. Germline V gene data show CDR1 as SQVTM and CDR2 as ANQGSEA. CDR3 DNA: TGCGGCGCTGGGCAGATCCAAGAGACCCAGTACTTC. Its translation is CGAGQIQETQYF.

This chain joins TRBV19 and TRBJ1-5, with D perhaps TRBD1 (6 bases). Looked up from germline, CDR1 is LNHDA and CDR2 is SQIVND (reference sequence). With 2 bases removed from V and 0 bases from J, the gap between germline ends came to 23 bases. CDR3 length equals 20 residues. This chain's CDR3 is CASSITPPWTDLNSNQPQHF. For the CDR3, the DNA is TGTGCCAGTAGTATAACCCCTCCTTGGACAGATCTTAATAGCAATCAGCCCCAGCATTTT.

The rearrangement joins TRBV7-6 to TRBJ2-7; D perhaps matches TRBD1 (6 bases). V lost 5 bases and J lost 3, with 8 bases in between. This CDR3 is built from 12 residues. Germline CDR1 and CDR2: SGHVS and FNYEAQ. The CDR3 spells CASSTDSYEQYF. The CDR3 nucleotides read TGTGCCAGCAGCACGGACAGCTACGAGCAGTACTTC.

The J gene is TRBJ2-7, the V gene TRBV7-2, with D possibly being TRBD1 (6 bases). Looked up from germline, CDR1 is SGHTA and CDR2 is FQGNSA. The germline V and J ends were trimmed by 1 base and 2 bases, with 12 bases remaining between them. This CDR3 is 15 amino acids long. The CDR3 DNA is TGTGCCAGCAGCTTAGTGGGGGCAAGTACCTACGAGCAGTACTTC. This encodes CASSLVGASTYEQYF. The variable domain in full, with the rest retrieved from reference TRBV7-2 and TRBJ2-7, is GAGVSQSPSNKVTEKGKDVELRCDPISGHTALYWYRQSLGQGLEFLIYFQGNSAPDKSGLPSDRFSAERTGGSVSTLTIQRTQQEDSAVYLCASSLVGASTYEQYFGPGTRLTVT.

The chain employs TRBV30 and TRBJ2-5, with a tentative D call TRBD2 (6 bases). The CDR3 runs 13 residues. V lost 5 bases and J lost 2, with 12 bases in between. Germline CDR1 GTSNPN, CDR2 SVGIG (reference sequence). CDR3 loop: CAWGLSGQETQYF. The CDR3, as DNA: TGTGCCTGGGGACTATCCGGGCAAGAGACCCAGTACTTC.

The V call is TRBV10-3, the J call TRBJ2-3; D call uncertain. The V end was cut by 2 bases, the J end by 6 bases, with 12 bases between. Germline V gene sequence: CDR1 ENHRY, CDR2 SYGVKD. The CDR3 length is 14 residues. CDR3 coding DNA: TGTGCCATCAGTGAGCCTCCTGGCCCCGATACGCAGTATTTT. Protein sequence: CAISEPPGPDTQYF.

This chain uses TRBV9 with TRBJ2-4; D possibly corresponds to TRBD1 (6 bases). The CDR3 extends over 19 amino acids. The V gene's germline CDR1 is SGDLS and CDR2 YYNGEE. V shed 4 bases and J shed 0 bases, with 23 bases lying between them. The CDR3 DNA is TGTGCCAGCAGCTCACAATTTTACCGGGACACACTAGCCAAAAACATTCAGTACTTC. This codes for CASSSQFYRDTLAKNIQYF.

The CDR3 protein is CASSAAGGLGAFF. The CDR3 DNA sequence: TGTGCCAGCAGTGCCGCGGGGGGTTTGGGAGCTTTCTTT. The chain combines TRBV25-1 with TRBJ1-1; D perhaps matches TRBD1 (5 bases). CDR1 MGHDK and CDR2 SYGVNS come from the germline V gene. There are 13 residues in the CDR3. V lost 4 bases, J lost 10 bases, and 16 bases lay in between.